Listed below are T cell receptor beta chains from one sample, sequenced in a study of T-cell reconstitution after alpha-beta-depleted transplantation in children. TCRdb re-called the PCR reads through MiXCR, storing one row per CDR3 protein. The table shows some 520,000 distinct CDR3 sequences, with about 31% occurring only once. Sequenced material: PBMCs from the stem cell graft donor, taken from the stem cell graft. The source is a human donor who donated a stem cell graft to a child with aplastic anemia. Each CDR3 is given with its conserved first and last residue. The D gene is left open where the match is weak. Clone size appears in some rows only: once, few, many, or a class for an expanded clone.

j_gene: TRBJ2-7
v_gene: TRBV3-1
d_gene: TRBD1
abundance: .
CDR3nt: TGTGCCAGCGGACAGGGGGGTGGCTACGAGCAGTACTTC
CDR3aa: CASGQGGGYEQYF

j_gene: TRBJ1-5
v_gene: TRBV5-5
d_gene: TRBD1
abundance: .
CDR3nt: TGTGCCAGCAGCGGTTGGACAGGAAAGAGCAATCAGCCCCAGCATTTT
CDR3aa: CASSGWTGKSNQPQHF

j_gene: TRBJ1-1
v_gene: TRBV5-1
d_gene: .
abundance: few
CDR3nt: TGCGCCAGCAGCATACCAGGACAAGGAAGGGGCACTGAAGCTTTCTTT
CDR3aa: CASSIPGQGRGTEAFF

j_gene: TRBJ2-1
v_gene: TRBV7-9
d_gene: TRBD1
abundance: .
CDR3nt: TGTGCCAGCAAGGGACAGGGTCGCTCCTACAATGAGCAGTTCTTC
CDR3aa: CASKGQGRSYNEQFF

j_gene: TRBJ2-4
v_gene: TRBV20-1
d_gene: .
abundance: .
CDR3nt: TGCAGTGTTAAAGGAGGGCTTGGCGGCAAAAACATTCAGTACTTC
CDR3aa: CSVKGGLGGKNIQYF

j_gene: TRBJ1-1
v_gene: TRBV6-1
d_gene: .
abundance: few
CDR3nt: TGTGCCAGCAGTCCCTGGGACGGCATTCAGGCTTTCTTT
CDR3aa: CASSPWDGIQAFF

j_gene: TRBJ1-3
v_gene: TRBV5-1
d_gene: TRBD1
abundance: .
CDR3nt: TGCGCCAGCAGCTTGGGCCAGACAGGGGGAAACACCATATATTTT
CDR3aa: CASSLGQTGGNTIYF

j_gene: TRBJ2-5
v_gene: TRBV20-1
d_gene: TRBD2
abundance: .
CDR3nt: TGCAGTGCTAGATTCGTCGGGAGGGGACGTCAAGAGACCCAGTACTTC
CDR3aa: CSARFVGRGRQETQYF

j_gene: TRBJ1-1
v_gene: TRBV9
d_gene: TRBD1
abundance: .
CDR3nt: TGTGCCAGCACCGGACAGGGGGGCACTGAAGCTTTCTTT
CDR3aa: CASTGQGGTEAFF

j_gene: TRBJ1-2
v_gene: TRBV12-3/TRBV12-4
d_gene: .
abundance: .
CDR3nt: TGTGCCAGCGCGTATTTGGTTACCTATGGCTACACCTTC
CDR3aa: CASAYLVTYGYTF

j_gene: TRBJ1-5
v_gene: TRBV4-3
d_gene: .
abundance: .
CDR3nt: TGCGCCAGCAGCCAAGATCTCTGGGGCAATCAGCCCCAGCATTTT
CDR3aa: CASSQDLWGNQPQHF

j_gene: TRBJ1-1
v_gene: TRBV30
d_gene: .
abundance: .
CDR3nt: TGTGCCTGGAATGGTCCCCCAGGGCCCACTGAAGCTTTCTTT
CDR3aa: CAWNGPPGPTEAFF

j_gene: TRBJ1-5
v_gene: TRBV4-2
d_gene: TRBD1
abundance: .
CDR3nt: TGTGCCAGCAGCGAAACGGACAGGGCATACAATCAGCCCCAGCATTTT
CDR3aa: CASSETDRAYNQPQHF

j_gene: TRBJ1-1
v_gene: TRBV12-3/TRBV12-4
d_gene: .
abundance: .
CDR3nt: TGTGCCAGCAGTTTTCTGGTTCACACTGAAGCTTTCTTT
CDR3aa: CASSFLVHTEAFF

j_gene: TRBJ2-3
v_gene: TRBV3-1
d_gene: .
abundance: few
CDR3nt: TGTGCCAGCAGCCAAGCCGAGGATACGCAGTATTTT
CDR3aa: CASSQAEDTQYF